This TCR beta chain was identified during a study of blood T cell repertoires in COVID-19. Study details: PBMCs, B-cell-depleted T cells, or T cells were the source of the cDNA or gDNA that made up the material.

The length of the CDR3 is 13 residues. The V end lost 5 bases, the J end lost 2 bases, and 9 bases lay between the germline ends. The germline CDR1 and CDR2 sequences are MNHEY and SMNVEV (reference sequence). Study processing details: Amplification of reference gene primers was used by the study to estimate nucleated cell counts. Clones were read by immunoSEQ multiplex PCR, and TCRdb kept only the in-frame ones, dropping some. For V, J and clone size, that table is used; D and trimming come from the DNA. The profile shows over 150,000 clones, more than 70% of them singletons. V gene TRBV27 combines with J gene TRBJ1-2; D might be TRBD1 (6 bases). Sequencing used peripheral blood. This clonotype was sampled from a woman in her seventies who had recovered from COVID-19. The CDR3 DNA is TGTGCCAGCAGTCAGACAGGCAACTATGGCTACACCTTC. Its protein is CASSQTGNYGYTF.